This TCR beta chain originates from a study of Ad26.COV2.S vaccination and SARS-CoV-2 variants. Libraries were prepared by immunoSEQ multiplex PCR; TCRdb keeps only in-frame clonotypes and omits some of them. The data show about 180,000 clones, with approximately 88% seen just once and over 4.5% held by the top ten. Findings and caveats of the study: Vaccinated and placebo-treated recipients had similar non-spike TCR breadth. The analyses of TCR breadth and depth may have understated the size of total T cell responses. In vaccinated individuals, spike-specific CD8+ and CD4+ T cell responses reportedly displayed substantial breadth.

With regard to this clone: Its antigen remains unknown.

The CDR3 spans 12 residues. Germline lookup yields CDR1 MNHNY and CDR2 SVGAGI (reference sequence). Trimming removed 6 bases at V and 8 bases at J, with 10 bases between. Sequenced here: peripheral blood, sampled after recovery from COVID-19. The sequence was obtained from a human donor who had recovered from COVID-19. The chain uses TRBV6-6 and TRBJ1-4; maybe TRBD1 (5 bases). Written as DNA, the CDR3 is TGTGCCAGCAGATCCCGGGACGAAAAACTGTTTTTT. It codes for CASRSRDEKLFF.